This TCR beta chain was identified during a study of CD4 T cells in relation to SARS-CoV-2 and coronaviruses. General study points: Crossreactive clones expanded significantly less to SARS-CoV-2 than monoreactive clones.

V dropped 1 base and J dropped 6 bases, with 13 bases sitting between them. Looked up from germline, CDR1 is MGHRA and CDR2 is YSYEKL. There are 14 residues in the CDR3. Data came from immunoSEQ multiplex PCR; TCRdb stores just in-frame clones and leaves some out. Of some 22,000 clones in the sample, around 72% are singletons; the top ten hold 15% to 20%. The sample holds a few counts of this clone. Its antigen is unknown. CD4+ T cells from unexposed donors were obtained before the COVID-19 pandemic (2011-2018). The cells were cultured for about ten days before CD4+ T cells were isolated. The sequence was obtained from a human donor in good health. Specimen: CD4+ T cells from PBMCs, cultured in vitro. The chain carries TRBV4-1 and TRBJ2-7; D is uncertain. CDR3 coding DNA: TGCGCCAGCAGCCAAGTTTCAAAGGATGGCGAGCAGTACTTC. This translates into CASSQVSKDGEQYF.